The clone carrying this TCR beta chain was seen more than once but under ten times. Its antigen is undetermined. This entry belongs to a study of CD8 T cells in ankylosing spondylitis. Whole-study results and caveats: There was reportedly significant enrichment of clones that were disease-linked in matched ankylosing spondylitis synovial fluid. Blood of patients with ankylosing spondylitis appeared to be characterized by a TCR beta motif of 8 or 9 highly homologous variants.

V lost 8 bases, J lost 5 bases, and 16 bases lay in between. CDR1 and CDR2 from the germline V gene are SNHLY and FYNNEI. This CDR3 region has 14 residues. MiXCR was run by TCRdb on the 5' RACE reads, yielding one entry per CDR3 protein. The sample yields 350,000 to 550,000 distinct CDR3 sequences, 25% to 30% seen once. The sample consisted of blood, either unsorted or a sorted T cell fraction (not recorded which). The chain joins TRBV2 to TRBJ1-5; possible D gene TRBD1, 5 bases. This TCR derives from a male donor with ankylosing spondylitis. CDR3 protein: CASLAVTGDQPQHF. The CDR3 nucleotides are TGTGCCAGCCTCGCCGTGACGGGGGATCAGCCCCAGCATTTT. Drawing the rest from reference TRBV2 and TRBJ1-5, the complete variable domain is EPEVTQTPSHQVTQMGQEVILRCVPISNHLYFYWYRQILGQKVEFLVSFYNNEISEKSEIFDDQFSVERPDGSNFTLKIRSTKLEDSAMYFCASLAVTGDQPQHFGDGTRLSIL.